The TCR beta chain described here comes from a study of blood T cells in healthy people across ages. The germline V gene has CDR1 SQVTM and CDR2 ANQGSEA. This CDR3 region has 15 residues. V dropped 5 bases and J dropped 2 bases, with 16 bases sitting between them. Combining a sample-barcoded 5' primer with a J-beta primer mix, a second PCR ran for roughly 6 to 12 cycles. One entry per CDR3 protein results from TCRdb running MiXCR on the 5' RACE reads. The sample carries about 1.4 million distinct CDR3 sequences, around 59% recorded once. The sequenced sample was blood. The source is a man aged 18 to 29 in good health. The chain couples TRBV29-1 to TRBJ2-1, with unresolved D. CDR3 loop: CSVFPDIIPYNEQFF. DNA for the CDR3: TGCAGCGTTTTTCCAGATATCATCCCCTACAATGAGCAGTTCTTC.